Below, 29 T cell receptor beta chains from the same sample are listed, as sequenced in a study of cytomegalovirus exposure and HLA in healthy donors. In the PCR, 60 Vbeta and 13 Jbeta primers were used. Measured with immunoSEQ multiplex PCR; TCRdb has only the in-frame clones, and not every one. Among roughly 150,000 clones listed, over 80% were seen once. The source material was PBMCs. These receptor sequences come from a woman aged 18-35 years in good health and CMV-seronegative.

J is TRBJ2-1 and V is TRBV9; TRBD2 aligns across 10 bases. V shed 4 bases, J shed 8 bases, and the junction held 12 bases outside the gene matches. The CDR3 has 16 residues. CDR1 and CDR2 (germline): SGDLS, YYNGEE. The DNA of the CDR3 is TGTGCCAGCAGCCTATCATCCGGGACTAGCGTGGATGAGCAGTTCTTC. This sequence encodes CASSLSSGTSVDEQFF.

The chain recombines TRBV9 with TRBJ2-3; a weak D match, TRBD1 (5 bases). Trimming took off 0 bases at V and 5 bases at J, with 13 bases between the two ends. The CDR3 loop spans 15 amino acids. Germline V gene sequence: CDR1 SGDLS, CDR2 YYNGEE. CDR3 in DNA: TGTGCCAGCAGCGTAGCTCTTCCAACAGGAGATACGCAGTATTTT. This translates into CASSVALPTGDTQYF.

The chain has TRBV5-4 and TRBJ2-7; 8 bases align to TRBD1. Losses at the gene ends were 3 bases for V and 1 base for J; bases not matched to a gene: 3. This CDR3 spans 14 amino acids. From germline, CDR1 is SGHNT and CDR2 YYREEE (reference sequence). CDR3: CASSSGGFSYEQYF. The CDR3 DNA reads as TGTGCCAGCAGCTCAGGGGGCTTTTCCTACGAGCAGTACTTC.

A few counts support this clone. V and J are TRBV28 and TRBJ2-2, with a possible D match to TRBD1 (6 bases). V dropped 1 base and J dropped 6 bases, with 24 bases sitting between them. The CDR3 is 19 residues long. Germline V gives CDR1 MDHEN, CDR2 SYDVKM. The DNA of the CDR3 is TGTGCCAGCAGTTTATCTCCCCACAGGGCGAGGAAGAGGGCCGGGGAGCTGTTTTTT. Translation gives CASSLSPHRARKRAGELFF.

This clone was seen once. A read error may account for a junction end that differs from germline. V and J are TRBV6-4 and TRBJ2-1; no firm D call. Looked up from germline, CDR1 is MRHNA and CDR2 is SNTAGT. This CDR3 contains 12 residues. The CDR3 protein is CASSDSTLESVF. The CDR3 bases are TGTGCCAGCAGTGACTCTACCCTAGAAAGCGTCTTC.

This clone was counted between two and nine times. The V call is TRBV28, the J call TRBJ1-5; no clear D. Per germline, CDR1 MDHEN and CDR2 SYDVKM. The CDR3 runs to 13 residues. The V end lost 5 bases, the J end lost 6 bases, and 11 bases lay between the germline ends. DNA for the CDR3: TGTGCCAGCAGTGGGCATACTGGTCAGCCCCAGCATTTT. It translates to CASSGHTGQPQHF.

The V and J genes are TRBV5-8 and TRBJ1-6; D possibly corresponds to TRBD1 (5 bases). The ends were cut back, 2 bases at V and 10 bases at J, with 13 bases in the middle. There are 14 residues in the CDR3. Germline V gives CDR1 SGHTS, CDR2 YDEGEE. The DNA of the CDR3 is TGTGCCAGCAGCTTCGGGACTTCCCAGTCACCCCTCCACTTT. Protein: CASSFGTSQSPLHF.

The chain links TRBV27 to TRBJ2-1; 9 bases are a match to TRBD1. Germline CDR1 and CDR2: MNHEY and SMNVEV (reference sequence). V was pared by 5 bases and J by 9 bases, with 11 bases of the junction left unmatched. CDR3 size: 15 residues. The CDR3 sequence is CASSPAGTGYGEQFF. CDR3 nucleotide sequence: TGTGCCAGCAGTCCGGCGGGGACAGGGTATGGTGAGCAGTTCTTC.

This rearrangement joins TRBV19 to TRBJ1-4, with 11 nucleotides matching TRBD1. Trimming cost V 8 bases and J 5 bases; bases outside gene matches: 7. Per germline, CDR1 LNHDA and CDR2 SQIVND (reference sequence). The CDR3 has 15 amino acids. CDR3 residues: CASRTRTGGNEKLFF. The CDR3 DNA reads TGTGCCAGTCGCACGAGGACAGGGGGCAATGAAAAACTGTTTTTT.

The V gene is TRBV30, the J gene TRBJ2-5; 9 nucleotides match TRBD1. V lost 1 base, J lost 11 bases, and 5 bases stayed unmatched. In germline, CDR1 is GTSNPN, CDR2 SVGIG (reference sequence). CDR3 length equals 12 residues. CDR3 nucleotides: TGTGCCTGGAGTGCCCGGACAGGGGAGCAGTACTTC. Translated, it gives CAWSARTGEQYF.

The chain links TRBV13 to TRBJ1-4, with D possibly being TRBD1 (5 bases). This CDR3 spans 13 amino acids. Trimming left V 8 bases short and J 7 bases short, with 14 bases between. The germline gives CDR1 PRHDT, CDR2 FYEKMQ (reference sequence). The CDR3 DNA reads TGTGCCAGCCAGGAGGGGAAGGCTGAAAAACTGTTTTTT. Protein: CASQEGKAEKLFF.

V and J are TRBV18 and TRBJ2-5; a weak D match, TRBD2 (6 bases). Looked up from germline, CDR1 is KGHSH and CDR2 is LQKENI. V gave up 2 bases and J gave up 4 bases, with 8 bases separating them. This CDR3 is built from 13 residues. CDR3 loop: CASSPGGAETQYF. The CDR3 DNA is TGTGCCAGCTCACCAGGAGGGGCAGAGACCCAGTACTTC. The whole variable domain, remainder taken from reference TRBV18 and TRBJ2-5, is NAGVMQNPRHLVRRRGQEARLRCSPMKGHSHVYWYRQLPEEGLKFMVYLQKENIIDESGMPKERFSAEFPKEGPSILRIQQVVRGDSAAYFCASSPGGAETQYFGPGTRLLVL.

The V call is TRBV27, the J call TRBJ2-5; a weak D match, TRBD1 (6 bases). The DNA end is more similar to TRBJ2-7, so the J call may be wrong. CDR3 length: 15 residues. Germline lookup yields CDR1 MNHEY and CDR2 SMNVEV (reference sequence). CDR3 nucleotides: TGTGCCAGCAGTTTAAGCGGACAGTCCCTCTACGAGCAGTACTTC. As protein: CASSLSGQSLYEQYF.

The chain combines TRBV5-1 with TRBJ2-6; possible D gene TRBD2, 5 bases. CDR1 is SGHRS, CDR2 YFSETQ, per germline. This CDR3 is built from 20 residues. Trimming removed 5 bases at V and 0 bases at J, with 24 bases between. This chain's CDR3 is CASRQRVLDGGDSGANVLTF. CDR3 DNA sequence: TGCGCCAGCAGGCAGAGGGTGCTAGACGGTGGGGACTCTGGGGCCAACGTCCTGACTTTC.

Only one count was recorded for this clone. The rearrangement joins TRBV5-8 to TRBJ1-5, with TRBD1 matching over 9 bases. Trimming cost V 1 base and J 2 bases; bases outside gene matches: 7. The CDR3 spans 17 residues. The germline V gene has CDR1 SGHTS and CDR2 YDEGEE. The CDR3 loop is CASSLFGTGIGNQPQHF. The CDR3 region has the DNA TGTGCCAGCAGCTTGTTTGGGACAGGGATAGGCAATCAGCCCCAGCATTTT.

CDR3 bases: TGTGCCAGTAATTTTCAGGGGGACTATGGCTACACCTTC. This sequence encodes CASNFQGDYGYTF. The chain carries TRBV19 and TRBJ1-2; 7 positions agree with TRBD1. Germline values: CDR1 LNHDA, CDR2 SQIVND (reference sequence). V lost 7 bases and J lost 3; bases outside the gene matches: 5. The CDR3 consists of 13 residues.

V usage is TRBV18 and J usage is TRBJ2-5; possibly TRBD1 for D (5 bases). V lost 3 bases, J lost 1 base, and 9 bases lay in between. Germline CDR1 reads KGHSH; CDR2 reads LQKENI. The CDR3 contains 14 residues. The CDR3 DNA reads TGTGCCAGCTCACCCTGGGGCGGCCAAGAGACCCAGTACTTC. It specifies CASSPWGGQETQYF. Together with reference TRBV18 and TRBJ2-5, the CDR3 gives the full variable domain: NAGVMQNPRHLVRRRGQEARLRCSPMKGHSHVYWYRQLPEEGLKFMVYLQKENIIDESGMPKERFSAEFPKEGPSILRIQQVVRGDSAAYFCASSPWGGQETQYFGPGTRLLVL.

The chain has TRBV10-2 and TRBJ1-1; D possibly corresponds to TRBD1 (6 bases). Germline assignment: CDR1 WSHSY and CDR2 SAAADI. The length of the CDR3 is 16 residues. Trimming stripped 7 bases from V and 12 bases from J, with 30 bases between. The CDR3 coding sequence is TGCGCCAGCAAAACAGGGAATGGGGGTGGGAGTCCCTCTTCTTTCTTT. Translation: CASKTGNGGGSPSSFF.

V and J are TRBV4-1 and TRBJ2-5; D call uncertain. The CDR3 is 13 amino acids. Trimming cost V 1 base and J 2 bases, with 5 bases left between them. Germline values: CDR1 MGHRA, CDR2 YSYEKL. The CDR3 sequence is CASSQGRQETQYF. Written as DNA, the CDR3 is TGCGCCAGCAGCCAAGGCCGGCAAGAGACCCAGTACTTC.

The chain joins TRBV21-1 to TRBJ1-2. TRBV21-1 is marked as a pseudogene. CDR3 size: 17 residues. CDR3 nucleotide sequence: TGTGCCAGCAGCAATCAGCCGAACGCGGGGCATAACTATGGCTACACCTTC. It encodes CASSNQPNAGHNYGYTF.

This chain joins TRBV5-5 and TRBJ2-7; the D is unclear. The germline gives CDR1 SGHKS, CDR2 YYEKEE (reference sequence). V was shortened by 1 base and J by 2 bases, with 10 bases between the two germline ends. This CDR3 contains 14 residues. For the CDR3, the DNA is TGTGCCAGCAGCTTGCGTGGGCAGCCCTACGAGCAGTACTTC. Protein product: CASSLRGQPYEQYF.

The chain is built from TRBV7-2 and TRBJ2-4; 11 positions match TRBD2. Germline-derived CDR1 and CDR2 are SGHTA and FQGNSA. The CDR3 is 16 amino acids. The V gene end was trimmed by 1 base and the J gene end by 6 bases; junction bases not matched to a gene: 5. CDR3 in DNA: TGTGCCAGCAGCTTAGTGGTCGGGACTAGCGGAAACATTCAGTACTTC. This encodes CASSLVVGTSGNIQYF.

The rearrangement joins TRBV2 to TRBJ1-5, with D possibly TRBD1 on 6 matching bases. The CDR3 contains 13 residues. V lost 11 bases, J lost 5 bases, and 16 bases lay in between. The germline V gene encodes CDR1 SNHLY and CDR2 FYNNEI. CDR3 protein: CAGGEGGDQPQHF. The CDR3 DNA reads as TGTGCCGGGGGGGAGGGGGGAGATCAGCCCCAGCATTTT.

V is TRBV7-3 and J is TRBJ2-7, with 7 nucleotides matching TRBD2. This CDR3 region has 12 residues. V lost 5 bases, J lost 11 bases, and 9 bases stayed unmatched. Germline V gene data show CDR1 as SGHTA and CDR2 as FQGTGA. This CDR3 is CASSPGEGRKYF. The DNA of the CDR3 is TGTGCCAGCAGCCCCGGGGAGGGAAGGAAGTACTTC. Looking up the rest from reference TRBV7-3 and TRBJ2-7 gives the full variable domain: GAGVSQTPSNKVTEKGKYVELRCDPISGHTALYWYRQSLGQGPEFLIYFQGTGAADDSGLPNDRFFAVRPEGSVSTLKIQRTERGDSAVYLCASSPGEGRKYFGPGTRLTVT.

The chain couples TRBV19 to TRBJ1-5, with D tentatively TRBD1 (5 bases). Germline V gene lookup returns CDR1 LNHDA and CDR2 SQIVND (reference sequence). Trimming cost V 5 bases and J 2 bases, with 13 bases left between them. The CDR3 loop spans 15 amino acids. CDR3 DNA sequence: TGTGCCAGTAGTGCCCGCGGGGGGGGCAATCAGCCCCAGCATTTT. Amino acids: CASSARGGGNQPQHF.

The gene calls are TRBV4-1 and TRBJ1-3, with TRBD1 as a possible D gene (5 bases). Trimming removed 3 bases from V and 0 bases from J, with 9 bases in between. The CDR3 is 15 residues long. Per the germline V gene, CDR1 is MGHRA and CDR2 is YSYEKL. CDR3 in amino acids: CASSQGLLSGNTIYF. DNA for the CDR3: TGCGCCAGCAGCCAGGGACTGCTCTCTGGAAACACCATATATTTT.

The V call is TRBV19, the J call TRBJ1-4, with D uncertain. The CDR3 contains 16 residues. Germline lookup yields CDR1 LNHDA and CDR2 SQIVND (reference sequence). The V end was cut by 1 base, the J end by 8 bases, with 17 bases between. The chain's CDR3 is CASSIVRAAKREKLFF. The DNA for the CDR3 is TGTGCCAGTAGTATAGTTAGGGCAGCCAAGCGGGAAAAACTGTTTTTT.

The chain recombines TRBV15 with TRBJ1-2; D is uncertain. The CDR3 is made up of 13 amino acids. Germline CDR1 reads LNHNV; CDR2 reads YYDKDF (reference sequence). V gave up 1 base and J gave up 0 bases, with 3 bases separating them. CDR3 loop: CATSRGANYGYTF. The CDR3, as DNA: TGTGCCACCAGCAGAGGCGCTAACTATGGCTACACCTTC.

This clone has more than one count but fewer than ten. This sequence joins TRBV5-1 and TRBJ2-7; the match to TRBD1 covers 9 bases. J lost 5 bases, V lost 3 bases, and 9 bases had no gene match. This CDR3 contains 15 residues. Germline V gene sequence: CDR1 SGHRS, CDR2 YFSETQ. This CDR3 is CASSWGDRDSHEQYF. CDR3 nucleotides: TGCGCCAGCAGCTGGGGGGACAGGGATTCCCACGAGCAGTACTTC. Variable domain in full (rest from reference TRBV5-1 and TRBJ2-7): KAGVTQTPRYLIKTRGQQVTLSCSPISGHRSVSWYQQTPGQGLQFLFEYFSETQRNKGNFPGRFSGRQFSNSRSEMNVSTLELGDSALYLCASSWGDRDSHEQYFGPGTRLTVT.